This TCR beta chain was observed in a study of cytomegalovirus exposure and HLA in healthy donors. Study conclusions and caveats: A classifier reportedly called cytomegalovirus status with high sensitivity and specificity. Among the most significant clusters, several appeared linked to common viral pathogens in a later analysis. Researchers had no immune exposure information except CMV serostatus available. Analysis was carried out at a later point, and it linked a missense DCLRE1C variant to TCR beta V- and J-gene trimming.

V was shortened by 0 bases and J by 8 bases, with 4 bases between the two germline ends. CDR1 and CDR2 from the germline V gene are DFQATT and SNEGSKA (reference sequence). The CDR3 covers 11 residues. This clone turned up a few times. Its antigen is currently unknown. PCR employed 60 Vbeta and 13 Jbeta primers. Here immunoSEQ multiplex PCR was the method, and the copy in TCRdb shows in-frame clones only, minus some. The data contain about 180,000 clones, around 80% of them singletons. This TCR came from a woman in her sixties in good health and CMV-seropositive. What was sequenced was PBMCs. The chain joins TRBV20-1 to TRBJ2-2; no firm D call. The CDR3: CSARDRGELFF. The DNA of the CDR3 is TGCAGTGCTAGAGACAGGGGGGAGCTGTTTTTT.